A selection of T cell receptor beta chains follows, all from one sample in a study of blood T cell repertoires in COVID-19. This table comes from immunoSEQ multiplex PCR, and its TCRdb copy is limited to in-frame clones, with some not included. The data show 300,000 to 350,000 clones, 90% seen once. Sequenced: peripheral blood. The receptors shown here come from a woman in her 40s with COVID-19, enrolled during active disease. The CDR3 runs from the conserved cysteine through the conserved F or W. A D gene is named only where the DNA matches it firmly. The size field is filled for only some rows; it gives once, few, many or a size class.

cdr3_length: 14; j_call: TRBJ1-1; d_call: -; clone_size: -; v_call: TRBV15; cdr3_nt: TGTGCCACCAGCCTTGTAAGGGGGAACACTGAAGCTTTCTTT; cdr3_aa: CATSLVRGNTEAFF
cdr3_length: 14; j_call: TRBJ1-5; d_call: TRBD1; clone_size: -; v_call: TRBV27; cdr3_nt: TGTGCCAGCAGCCCAACAGGGGGCTATCAGCCCCAGCATTTT; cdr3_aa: CASSPTGGYQPQHF
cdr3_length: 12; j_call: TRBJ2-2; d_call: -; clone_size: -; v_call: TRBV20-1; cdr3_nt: TGCAGTGCTAGTTCGGGGGCCGGGGAGCTGTTTTTT; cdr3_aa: CSASSGAGELFF
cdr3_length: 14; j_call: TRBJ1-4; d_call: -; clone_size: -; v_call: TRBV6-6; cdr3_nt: TGTGCCAGCAGCCTTACGGGGGTAGATGAAAAACTGTTTTTT; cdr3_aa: CASSLTGVDEKLFF
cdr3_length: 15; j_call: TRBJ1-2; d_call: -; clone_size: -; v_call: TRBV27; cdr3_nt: TGTGCCAGCAGTCCCGGAGGTAGGGCCTTCTATGGCTACACCTTC; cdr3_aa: CASSPGGRAFYGYTF
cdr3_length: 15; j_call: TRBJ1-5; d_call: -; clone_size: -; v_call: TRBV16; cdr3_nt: TGTGCCAGCAGCCCGGTGGGGACACGCAATCAGCCCCAGCATTTT; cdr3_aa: CASSPVGTRNQPQHF
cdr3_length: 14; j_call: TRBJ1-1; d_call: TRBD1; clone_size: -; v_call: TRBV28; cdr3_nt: TGTGCCAGCAGTCCAGGACAGGGGGTAATTGGAGCTTTCTTT; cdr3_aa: CASSPGQGVIGAFF
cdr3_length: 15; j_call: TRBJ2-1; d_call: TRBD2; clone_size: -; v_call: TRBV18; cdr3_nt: TGTGCCAGCTCACCAACAGCGGGGGTCTACAATGAGCAGTTCTTC; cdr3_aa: CASSPTAGVYNEQFF
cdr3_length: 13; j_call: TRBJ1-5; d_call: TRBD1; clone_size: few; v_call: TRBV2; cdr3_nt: TGTGCCAGCAGTGGGACAGGGGATCAGCCCCAGCATTTT; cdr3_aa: CASSGTGDQPQHF
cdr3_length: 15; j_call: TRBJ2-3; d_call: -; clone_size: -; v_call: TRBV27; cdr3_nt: TGTGCCAGCAGTTTTCTAGGAGGAGGAATCGATACGCAGTATTTT; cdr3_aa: CASSFLGGGIDTQYF
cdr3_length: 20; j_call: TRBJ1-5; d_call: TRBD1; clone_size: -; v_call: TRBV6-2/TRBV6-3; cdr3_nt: TGTGCCAGCAGTTTACCATTTCGCCGACAGGGGACCTATAGCAATCAGCCCCAGCATTTT; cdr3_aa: CASSLPFRRQGTYSNQPQHF
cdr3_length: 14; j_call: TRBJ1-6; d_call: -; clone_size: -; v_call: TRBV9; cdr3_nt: TGTGCCAGCAGCGTAGTTGAGAGCGGTTCACCCCTCCACTTT; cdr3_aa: CASSVVESGSPLHF
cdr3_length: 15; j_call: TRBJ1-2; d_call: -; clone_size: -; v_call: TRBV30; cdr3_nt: TGTGCCTGGAAAACCCCAGGCCCAAGGTGGAATGGCTACACCTTC; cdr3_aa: CAWKTPGPRWNGYTF
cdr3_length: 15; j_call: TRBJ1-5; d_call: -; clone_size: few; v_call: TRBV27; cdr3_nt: TGTGCCAGCAGTCCCCGGGGTCTTAGCAATCAGCCCCAGCATTTT; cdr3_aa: CASSPRGLSNQPQHF
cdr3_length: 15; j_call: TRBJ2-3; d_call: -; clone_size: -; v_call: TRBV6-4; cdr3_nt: TGTGCCAGCAGTGACTCGGGCCTTCACACAGATACGCAGTATTTT; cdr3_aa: CASSDSGLHTDTQYF
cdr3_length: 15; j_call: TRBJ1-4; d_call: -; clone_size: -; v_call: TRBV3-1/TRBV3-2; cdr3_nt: TGTGCCAGCAGCCAAGATAATCGGGTAACTGAAAAACTGTTTTTT; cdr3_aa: CASSQDNRVTEKLFF
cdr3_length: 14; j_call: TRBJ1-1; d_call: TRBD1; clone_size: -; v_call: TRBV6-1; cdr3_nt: TGTGCCAGCAGTGAAAACAGGGGATGGAGTGAAGCTTTCTTT; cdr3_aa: CASSENRGWSEAFF
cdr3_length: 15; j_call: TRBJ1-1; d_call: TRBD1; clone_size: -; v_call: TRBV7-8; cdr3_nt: TGTGCCAGCAGCCACCGGGACAGGCCTAACACTGAAGCTTTCTTT; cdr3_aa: CASSHRDRPNTEAFF
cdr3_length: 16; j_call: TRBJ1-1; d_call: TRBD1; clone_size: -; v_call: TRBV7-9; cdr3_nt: TGTGCCAGCAGCGCCCGACAGGGGATGGTGAACACTGAAGCTTTCTTT; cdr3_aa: CASSARQGMVNTEAFF
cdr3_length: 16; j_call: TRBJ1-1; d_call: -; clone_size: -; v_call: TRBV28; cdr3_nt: TGTGCCAGCAGTTCCCAGTTCCAGGCCCCGAACACTGAAGCTTTCTTT; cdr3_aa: CASSSQFQAPNTEAFF
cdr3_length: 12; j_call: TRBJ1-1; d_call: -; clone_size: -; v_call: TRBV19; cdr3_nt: TGTGCCAGTACACAGGGGAACACTGAAGCTTTCTTT; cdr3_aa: CASTQGNTEAFF
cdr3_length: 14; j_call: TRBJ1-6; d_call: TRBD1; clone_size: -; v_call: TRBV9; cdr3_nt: TGTGCCAGCAGCGCACGGACAGGGGAGGTTCCCCTCCACTTT; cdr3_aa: CASSARTGEVPLHF
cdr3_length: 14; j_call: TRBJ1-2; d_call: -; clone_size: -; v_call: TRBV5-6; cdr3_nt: TGTGCCAGCAGCAAGGACGGGGTTGTCTATGGCTACACCTTC; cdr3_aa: CASSKDGVVYGYTF
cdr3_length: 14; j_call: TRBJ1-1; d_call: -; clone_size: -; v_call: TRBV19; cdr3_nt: TGTGCCAGTAGTATATGGGGGGGTCCCCTTGAAGCTTTCTTT; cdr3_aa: CASSIWGGPLEAFF
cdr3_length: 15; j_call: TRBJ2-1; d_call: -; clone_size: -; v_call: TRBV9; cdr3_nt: TGTGCCACCGCTCAGGGGCCCCTAGACTACAATGAGCAGTTCTTC; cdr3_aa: CATAQGPLDYNEQFF
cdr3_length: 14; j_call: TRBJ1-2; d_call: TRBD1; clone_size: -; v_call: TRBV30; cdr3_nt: TGTGCCTGGAGTGTAAGCAGGGGGTACGGTGGCTACACCTTC; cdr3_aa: CAWSVSRGYGGYTF
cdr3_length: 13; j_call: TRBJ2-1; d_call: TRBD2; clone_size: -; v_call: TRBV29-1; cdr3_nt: TGCAGCCATAGACTAGCGGGACTCAATGAGCAGTTCTTC; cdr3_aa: CSHRLAGLNEQFF
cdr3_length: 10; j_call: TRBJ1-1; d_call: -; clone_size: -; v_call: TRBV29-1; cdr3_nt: TGCAGCGCACATTTCCCTGAAGCTTTCTTT; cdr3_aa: CSAHFPEAFF
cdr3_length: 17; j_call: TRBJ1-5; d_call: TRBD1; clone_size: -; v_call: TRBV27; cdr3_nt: TGTGCCAGCAGTCGGACAGGGGGCGACTATAGCAATCAGCCCCAGCATTTT; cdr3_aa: CASSRTGGDYSNQPQHF
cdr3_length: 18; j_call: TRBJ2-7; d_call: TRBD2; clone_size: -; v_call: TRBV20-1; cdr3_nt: TGCAGTGCTAGTGCAACAAGCGGCCAGCGGGGCATAGTTTACGAGCAGTACTTC; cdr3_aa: CSASATSGQRGIVYEQYF
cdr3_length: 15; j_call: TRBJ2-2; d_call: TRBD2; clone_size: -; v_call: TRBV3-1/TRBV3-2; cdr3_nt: TGTGCCAGCAGCTTGACTAGCGGGGATACCGGGGAGCTGTTTTTT; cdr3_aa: CASSLTSGDTGELFF
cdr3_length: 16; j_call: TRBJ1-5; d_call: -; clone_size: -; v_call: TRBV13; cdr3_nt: TGTGCCAGCAGCTTAAGGGGACTCTTGGGCAATCAGCCCCAGCATTTT; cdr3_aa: CASSLRGLLGNQPQHF
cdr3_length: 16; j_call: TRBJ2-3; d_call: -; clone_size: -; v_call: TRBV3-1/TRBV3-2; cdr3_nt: TGTGCCAGCAGCCAAGAGCTAGGGACTCCGATAGATACGCAGTATTTT; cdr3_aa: CASSQELGTPIDTQYF
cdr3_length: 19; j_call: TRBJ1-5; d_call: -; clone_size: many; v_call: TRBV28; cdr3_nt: TGTGCCAGCAGCCACCTAACTTTTGACAGGCACAAGGGCAATCAGCCCCAGCATTTT; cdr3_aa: CASSHLTFDRHKGNQPQHF
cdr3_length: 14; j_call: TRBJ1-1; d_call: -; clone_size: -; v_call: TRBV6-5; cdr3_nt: TGTGCCAGCAGCAGGACGGGAATGAACACTGAAGCTTTCTTT; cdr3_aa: CASSRTGMNTEAFF
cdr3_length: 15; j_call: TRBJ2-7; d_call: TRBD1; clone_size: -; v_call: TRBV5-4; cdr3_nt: TGTGCCAGCAGCTTGGGGGGTCAGGGGGACTACGAGCAGTACTTC; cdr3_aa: CASSLGGQGDYEQYF
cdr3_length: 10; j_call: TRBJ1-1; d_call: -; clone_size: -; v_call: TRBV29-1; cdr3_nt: TGCAGCGTTTCGTTTGCTGAAGCTTTCTTT; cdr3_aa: CSVSFAEAFF
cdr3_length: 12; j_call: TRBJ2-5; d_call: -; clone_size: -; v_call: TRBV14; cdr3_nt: TGTGCCAGCAGCCAAGGGGCCGAGACCCAGTACTTC; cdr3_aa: CASSQGAETQYF
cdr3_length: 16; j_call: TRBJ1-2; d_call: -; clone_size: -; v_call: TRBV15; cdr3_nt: TGTGCCACCAGCAGGGACGTGGACACCCCCTCCTATGGCTACACCTTC; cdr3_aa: CATSRDVDTPSYGYTF
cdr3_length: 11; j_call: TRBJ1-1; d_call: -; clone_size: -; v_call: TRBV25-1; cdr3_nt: TGTGCCAGCAGGAACCCCCGGGAAGCTTTCTTT; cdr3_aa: CASRNPREAFF
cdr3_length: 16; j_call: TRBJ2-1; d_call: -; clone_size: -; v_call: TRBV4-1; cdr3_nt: TGCGCCAGCAGCCAATTGGCGGAGAGCTCCTACAATGAGCAGTTCTTC; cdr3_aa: CASSQLAESSYNEQFF
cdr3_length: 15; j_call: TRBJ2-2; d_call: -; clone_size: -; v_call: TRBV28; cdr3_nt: TGTGCCAGCAGTTCCCGGGCAGGGGTCACCGGGGAGCTGTTTTTT; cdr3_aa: CASSSRAGVTGELFF
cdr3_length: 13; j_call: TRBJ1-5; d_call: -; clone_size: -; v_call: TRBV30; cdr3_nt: TGTGCCTGGACCCCCCGGCGGGATCAGCCCCAGCATTTT; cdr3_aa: CAWTPRRDQPQHF